The clone carrying this TCR beta chain was counted between two and nine times. What it binds is not known. This sample was taken from a study of cytomegalovirus exposure and HLA in healthy donors. Study observations and caveats: Later examination showed HLA-associated TCR beta chains had greater clonal expansion than equally common others.

The germline V gene has CDR1 MNHEY and CDR2 SVGAGI. V shed 5 bases and J 1 base; nucleotides not matched to a gene: 3. CDR3 length equals 15 residues. Primers for the PCR totalled 60 Vbeta and 13 Jbeta. Data came from immunoSEQ multiplex PCR; TCRdb stores just in-frame clones and leaves some out. The data hold 100,000 to 120,000 clones, with over 70% observed a single time. Sequences were obtained from PBMCs. The rearrangement joins TRBV6-5 to TRBJ2-2, with 8 bases that match TRBD1. The receptor's source is a man between 35 and 55 years old in good health and CMV-seronegative. In nucleotides, the CDR3 is TGTGCCAGCAGTCTGACAGGGGTGAACACCGGGGAGCTGTTTTTT. Translation gives CASSLTGVNTGELFF.